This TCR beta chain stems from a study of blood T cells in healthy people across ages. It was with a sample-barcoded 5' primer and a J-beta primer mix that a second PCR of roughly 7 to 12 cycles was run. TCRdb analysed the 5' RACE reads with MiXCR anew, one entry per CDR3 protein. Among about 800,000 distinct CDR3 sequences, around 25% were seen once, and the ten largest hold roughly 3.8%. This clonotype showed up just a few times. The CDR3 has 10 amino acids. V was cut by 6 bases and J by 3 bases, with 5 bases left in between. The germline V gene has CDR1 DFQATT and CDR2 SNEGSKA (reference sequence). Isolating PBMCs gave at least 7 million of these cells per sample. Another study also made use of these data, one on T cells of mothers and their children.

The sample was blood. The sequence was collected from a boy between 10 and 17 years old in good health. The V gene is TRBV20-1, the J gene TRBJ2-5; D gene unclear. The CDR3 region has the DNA TGCAGTGCGTACAAAGAGACCCAGTACTTC. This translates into CSAYKETQYF.